This T cell receptor (beta chain) was found in a study of T-cell reconstitution after alpha-beta-depleted transplantation in children. Preparation of the TCRbeta library used unique molecular identifiers. TCRdb used MiXCR to reprocess the PCR reads, holding one entry per CDR3 protein. Seen here are roughly 200,000 distinct CDR3 sequences, approximately 6.8% observed once, and the top ten hold more than 2.5%. Many counts were recorded for this clonotype. V lost 7 bases, J lost 7 bases, and 11 bases lay in between. The CDR3 spans 12 residues. Per the germline V gene, CDR1 is MNHNS and CDR2 is SASEGT. This chain connects TRBV6-1 to TRBJ2-1; D not resolved. The sequence was obtained from a human donor who donated a stem cell graft to a child with Wiskott-Aldrich syndrome. The input for sequencing was PBMCs from the stem cell graft donor, taken from the stem cell graft. The CDR3 sequence: CASIFSWNEQFF. DNA of the CDR3: TGTGCCAGCATATTTAGTTGGAATGAGCAGTTCTTC.